This T cell receptor (beta chain) was sequenced for a study of cytomegalovirus exposure and HLA in healthy donors. Vbeta (60) and Jbeta (13) primers were used in the PCR. The table came from immunoSEQ multiplex PCR; TCRdb's copy has only in-frame clones and leaves some out. The sample includes about 160,000 clones, roughly 80% of them seen just once. This sequence originates from a man between 45 and 60 years old in good health and CMV-seropositive. Sequencing used PBMCs.

CDR3 nucleotides: TGCAGCGACCAGGGACTCGCCAGGGCCGGGGAGCTGTTTTTT. This encodes CSDQGLARAGELFF. The V gene is TRBV29-1, the J gene TRBJ2-2, with D possibly TRBD2 on 6 matching bases. The V gene lost 7 bases and the J gene lost 6 bases, with 18 bases spanning the gap. The CDR3 is made up of 14 amino acids. In germline, CDR1 is SQVTM, CDR2 ANQGSEA.